These 24 T cell receptor beta chains came from one sample sequenced in a study of cytomegalovirus exposure and HLA in healthy donors. Profiled with immunoSEQ multiplex PCR; TCRdb holds only in-frame clones, not every one. The sample has roughly 130,000 clones; approximately 89% are singletons. What was sequenced was PBMCs. The origin of the receptors is a man aged 25 to 40 in good health and CMV-seronegative.

V usage is TRBV29-1 and J usage is TRBJ1-1, with D possibly TRBD1 on 5 matching bases. The CDR3 runs to 12 residues. Germline loops: CDR1 SQVTM, CDR2 ANQGSEA. The V end was cut by 7 bases, the J end by 5 bases, with 14 bases between. The CDR3 here is CSAPRGGTEAFF. CDR3 nucleotides: TGCAGCGCACCCCGGGGGGGAACTGAAGCTTTCTTT.

The chain uses TRBV19 and TRBJ2-1; D unclear. Germline CDR1 LNHDA, CDR2 SQIVND (reference sequence). The CDR3 runs to 15 residues. V lost 7 bases and J lost 4, with 17 bases in between. The CDR3 bases are TGTGCCAGTACCTCGGTCGTGCAAGAATACAATGAGCAGTTCTTC. Its translation: CASTSVVQEYNEQFF.

This clone is a singleton in its sample. The chain recombines TRBV27 with TRBJ2-2, with TRBD1 as a possible D gene (5 bases). The CDR3 contains 16 residues. From germline, CDR1 is MNHEY and CDR2 SMNVEV (reference sequence). V gave up 5 bases and J gave up 1 base, with 14 bases separating them. The CDR3 sequence is CASSPLKGMNTGELFF. In DNA form, the CDR3 reads TGTGCCAGCAGTCCCTTGAAGGGGATGAACACCGGGGAGCTGTTTTTT.

The chain joins TRBV14 to TRBJ2-1, with 10 bases matching TRBD2. Germline V CDR1 and CDR2: SGHDN, FVKESK. This CDR3 has 16 residues. The V and J ends lost 4 bases and 8 bases, in that order; junction bases with no gene match: 11. CDR3 amino acids: CASSPKGGLATYEQFF. The DNA of the CDR3 is TGTGCCAGCAGCCCCAAGGGGGGACTAGCGACCTATGAGCAGTTCTTC.

The V and J genes are TRBV10-2 and TRBJ2-1; 7 bases align to TRBD2. The germline V gene has CDR1 WSHSY and CDR2 SAAADI. J gave up 8 bases and V 6 bases, and 10 bases lay outside the gene matches. The CDR3 loop spans 14 amino acids. The CDR3 region is CASRTRGGPDEQFF. Written as DNA, the CDR3 is TGCGCCAGCAGAACGCGCGGGGGACCCGATGAGCAGTTCTTC.

DNA for the CDR3: TGCGCCAGCAACCCAGGGGATCAAGAGACCCAGTACTTC. Its translation: CASNPGDQETQYF. J is TRBJ2-5 and V is TRBV5-1, with D perhaps matching TRBD1 (6 bases). From germline, CDR1 is SGHRS and CDR2 YFSETQ. Trimming took off 6 bases at V and 2 bases at J, with 11 bases between the two ends. CDR3 length: 13 residues.

V gene TRBV15 combines with J gene TRBJ2-7; 8 nucleotides line up with TRBD1. This CDR3 has 12 amino acids. Trimming took 9 bases from V and 4 from J; bases not matched to a gene: 5. Germline CDR1 and CDR2: LNHNV and YYDKDF (reference sequence). The CDR3 nucleotides are TGTGCCACAGGACAGGGTTTTTACGAGCAGTACTTC. It translates to CATGQGFYEQYF.

This clone was detected only a few times. This chain links TRBV4-1 with TRBJ1-6; weak D call: TRBD1 (5 bases). The germline V gene encodes CDR1 MGHRA and CDR2 YSYEKL. Trimming stripped 0 bases from V and 7 bases from J, with 10 bases between. The CDR3 extends over 15 amino acids. Here the CDR3 DNA reads TGCGCCAGCAGCCAAGACGAGGCAGGGAATTCACCCCTCCACTTT. Translated: CASSQDEAGNSPLHF.

The J gene is TRBJ2-7, the V gene TRBV6-1; 11 nucleotides line up with TRBD1. This CDR3 region has 16 residues. V lost 1 base, J lost 3 bases, and 5 bases stayed unmatched. Germline CDR1 and CDR2: MNHNS and SASEGT. CDR3: CASSEGRGTGGYEQYF. The CDR3 DNA reads TGTGCCAGCAGTGAAGGACGGGGGACAGGGGGCTACGAGCAGTACTTC.

This clone was seen a single time. V gene TRBV7-2 combines with J gene TRBJ2-3; 13 bases are a match to TRBD2. Germline CDR1 reads SGHTA; CDR2 reads FQGNSA. The CDR3 contains 19 residues. With 1 base clipped from V and 2 bases from J, the junction kept 9 bases outside the gene matches. CDR3 nucleotide sequence: TGTGCCAGCAGCTTAGGGTTAGGACTAGCGGGGGCCTACACAGATACGCAGTATTTT. This translates into CASSLGLGLAGAYTDTQYF.

CDR3 region: CASSGDRGDEQYF. CDR3 DNA: TGCGCCAGCAGCGGGGACAGGGGGGACGAGCAGTACTTC. This chain joins TRBV4-1 and TRBJ2-7, with TRBD1 matching 11 bases. The CDR3 has 13 amino acids. Trimming took 5 bases from V and 5 from J; bases not matched to a gene: 2. Germline CDR1 reads MGHRA; CDR2 reads YSYEKL.

The chain couples TRBV5-4 to TRBJ2-2, with a tentative D call TRBD1 (6 bases). The CDR3 contains 15 residues. Germline CDR1 is SGHNT and CDR2 is YYREEE (reference sequence). Trimming took off 4 bases at V and 1 base at J, with 11 bases between the two ends. The CDR3 spells CASSLTTGNTGELFF. The DNA of the CDR3 is TGTGCCAGCAGCCTTACGACAGGGAACACCGGGGAGCTGTTTTTT.

J is TRBJ2-3 and V is TRBV11-3; 14 positions agree with TRBD2. The CDR3 sequence is 18 residues long. Trimming cost V 5 bases and J 3 bases; bases outside gene matches: 10. CDR1 is SGHNT and CDR2 is YENEEA in the germline V gene. This chain's CDR3 is CASSPTTSGGAETDTQYF. CDR3 coding DNA: TGTGCCAGCAGCCCGACGACTAGCGGGGGGGCGGAAACAGATACGCAGTATTTT.

This rearrangement joins TRBV12-5 to TRBJ1-1; D gene ambiguous. Trimming took 6 bases from V and 8 from J, leaving 4 bases between them. Germline V gene sequence: CDR1 LGHNT, CDR2 FRNRAP. This CDR3 is 9 amino acids long. The CDR3 nucleotides are TGTGCTAGTGGCCAAGAAGCTTTCTTT. Its translation: CASGQEAFF.

The gene calls are TRBV28 and TRBJ1-1; maybe TRBD1 (5 bases). CDR3 length: 15 amino acids. Trimming cost V 1 base and J 2 bases, with 11 bases left between them. CDR1 is MDHEN, CDR2 SYDVKM, per germline. This CDR3 is CASSLYWGENTEAFF. Here the CDR3 DNA reads TGTGCCAGCAGTTTATATTGGGGCGAAAACACTGAAGCTTTCTTT.

This clone was picked up a small number of times. CDR3 DNA: TGTGCCAGCAGCCAAGGAGCGGGGGGCCAAGAGACCCAGTACTTC. Amino acids: CASSQGAGGQETQYF. The V and J genes are TRBV14 and TRBJ2-5, with TRBD2 matching 9 bases. This CDR3 is 15 amino acids long. The germline V gene encodes CDR1 SGHDN and CDR2 FVKESK. The ends lost 1 base at V and 1 base at J; junction bases unmatched: 1.

The genes are TRBV4-3 and TRBJ2-1; TRBD1 matches at 7 bases. The CDR3 is made up of 13 amino acids. The trim removed 2 bases at V and 8 bases at J, leaving 3 bases unmatched. Germline V CDR1 and CDR2: LGHNA, YSLEER. CDR3: CASSQRQGYEQFF. CDR3 in DNA: TGCGCCAGCAGCCAACGACAGGGCTATGAGCAGTTCTTC.

The chain is built from TRBV28 and TRBJ2-7; tentatively, D is TRBD2 (6 bases). The germline V and J ends were trimmed by 2 bases and 3 bases, with 8 bases remaining between them. CDR1 is MDHEN and CDR2 is SYDVKM in the germline V gene. The length of the CDR3 is 13 residues. CDR3 in amino acids: CASSLQGLYEQYF. The CDR3 DNA sequence: TGTGCCAGCAGTTTACAGGGACTCTACGAGCAGTACTTC.

This clone was seen a single time. The V call is TRBV28, the J call TRBJ1-5, with D possibly being TRBD1 (6 bases). Germline CDR1 and CDR2: MDHEN and SYDVKM. This CDR3 spans 16 amino acids. Trimming removed 2 bases from V and 4 bases from J, with 15 bases in between. The CDR3 sequence is CASSLETGGLNQPQHF. CDR3 DNA sequence: TGTGCCAGCAGTTTAGAGACGGGGGGCCTAAATCAGCCCCAGCATTTT.

This chain links TRBV6-5 with TRBJ1-6, with unresolved D. Germline V gives CDR1 MNHEY, CDR2 SVGAGI. The V end was cut by 6 bases, the J end by 7 bases, with 16 bases between. The CDR3 is 15 amino acids. CDR3 in DNA: TGTGCCAGCAGCTCCGGGCGGGAGTTCAATTCACCCCTCCACTTT. Protein sequence: CASSSGREFNSPLHF.

This chain connects TRBV5-5 to TRBJ1-5; perhaps TRBD1 as D (5 bases). V lost 0 bases and J lost 6, with 7 bases in between. CDR3 length: 13 residues. CDR1 and CDR2 from the germline V gene are SGHKS and YYEKEE (reference sequence). CDR3 DNA sequence: TGTGCCAGCAGCTTGGGGGGCCTTCAGCCCCAGCATTTT. It translates to CASSLGGLQPQHF.

In this sample, this clone turned up once. V gene TRBV6-5 combines with J gene TRBJ2-1, with D possibly matching TRBD2 (5 bases). The V end lost 7 bases, the J end lost 1 base, and 14 bases lay between the germline ends. The CDR3 totals 15 residues. The germline V gene has CDR1 MNHEY and CDR2 SVGAGI. The CDR3 is CASNPGETSYNEQFF. The CDR3 coding sequence is TGTGCCAGCAACCCCGGGGAGACGTCCTACAATGAGCAGTTCTTC.

The chain recombines TRBV18 with TRBJ2-7; TRBD1 is a possible D gene (6 bases). The CDR3 length is 14 residues. The V end lost 0 bases, the J end lost 3 bases, and 9 bases lay between the germline ends. Germline CDR1 is KGHSH and CDR2 is LQKENI. The CDR3 here is CASSPPQGIYEQYF. CDR3 coding DNA: TGTGCCAGCTCACCACCGCAGGGGATCTACGAGCAGTACTTC.

The chain has TRBV13 and TRBJ2-3, with D possibly matching TRBD2 (6 bases). CDR1 is PRHDT and CDR2 is FYEKMQ in the germline V gene (reference sequence). V lost 11 bases to trimming and J lost 2 bases, with 14 bases between them. This CDR3 region has 13 residues. The CDR3 here is CACGDGPTDTQYF. The CDR3 DNA reads as TGTGCCTGCGGGGACGGCCCCACAGATACGCAGTATTTT.